The rows below give T cell receptor beta chains drawn from one sample of a study of blood T cell repertoires in COVID-19. Sequencing used immunoSEQ multiplex PCR; TCRdb keeps in-frame clones, though not all of them. In the table there are approximately 130,000 clones, 77% of which are singletons. Sequenced material: peripheral blood. The receptors come from an elderly man with acute or convalescent COVID-19. Both conserved end residues are part of each CDR3. D genes are given only for firm matches. Some rows mark clone size as missing; the rest say once, few, many or name a class of expanded clone.

clone_size: -
d_call: -
j_call: TRBJ2-2
v_call: TRBV7-9
cdr3_nt: TGTGCCCTCACTGGAGGGCGTCCGAACACCGGGGAGCTGTTTTTT
cdr3_aa: CALTGGRPNTGELFF

clone_size: -
d_call: TRBD1
j_call: TRBJ2-4
v_call: TRBV28
cdr3_nt: TGTGCCAGCCTGGGACAGGGGGCAGGTAACATTCAGTACTTC
cdr3_aa: CASLGQGAGNIQYF

clone_size: -
d_call: -
j_call: TRBJ2-3
v_call: TRBV5-4
cdr3_nt: TGTGCCAGCAGCCCCCGGGACACCCGCACAGATACGCAGTATTTT
cdr3_aa: CASSPRDTRTDTQYF

clone_size: -
d_call: -
j_call: TRBJ1-2
v_call: TRBV19
cdr3_nt: TGTGCCAGTAGTCTTACGGGTCCAGGGGCGGGCTACACCTTC
cdr3_aa: CASSLTGPGAGYTF

clone_size: once
d_call: -
j_call: TRBJ1-2
v_call: TRBV6-1
cdr3_nt: TGTGCCAGCAGTGAGGGCAGGGCCTATGGCTACACCTTC
cdr3_aa: CASSEGRAYGYTF

clone_size: -
d_call: -
j_call: TRBJ1-2
v_call: TRBV3-1/TRBV3-2
cdr3_nt: TGTGCCAGCAGCCGACGAGCGACCTGGGACTATGGCTACACCTTC
cdr3_aa: CASSRRATWDYGYTF

clone_size: once
d_call: -
j_call: TRBJ2-4
v_call: TRBV6-5
cdr3_nt: TGTGCCAGCAGTTCCCGACCTGACTCGACCAAAAACATTCAGTACTTC
cdr3_aa: CASSSRPDSTKNIQYF

clone_size: -
d_call: TRBD1
j_call: TRBJ2-5
v_call: TRBV18
cdr3_nt: TGTGCCAGCTCACGTACAGGGGGCGGAGAGACCCAGTACTTC
cdr3_aa: CASSRTGGGETQYF

clone_size: -
d_call: -
j_call: TRBJ1-2
v_call: TRBV5-6
cdr3_nt: TGTGCCAGCAGCTTGGTACTGAGGACAGAGACTAACTATGGCTACACCTTC
cdr3_aa: CASSLVLRTETNYGYTF

clone_size: -
d_call: TRBD1
j_call: TRBJ2-5
v_call: TRBV18
cdr3_nt: TGTGCCAGCTCACCGACAGGGGCTCGAGAGACCCAGTACTTC
cdr3_aa: CASSPTGARETQYF

clone_size: -
d_call: -
j_call: TRBJ2-7
v_call: TRBV25-1
cdr3_nt: TGTGCCAGCAGGGAGACAGGTCCTAACTACGAGCAGTACTTC
cdr3_aa: CASRETGPNYEQYF

clone_size: -
d_call: -
j_call: TRBJ2-3
v_call: TRBV10-3
cdr3_nt: TGTGCCACCCACCCCAGGGCAGCCTCTAGCACAGATACGCAGTATTTT
cdr3_aa: CATHPRAASSTDTQYF

clone_size: -
d_call: -
j_call: TRBJ2-7
v_call: TRBV18
cdr3_nt: TGTGCCAGCTCACCAATCAGTCTCGGGGAGCAGTACTTC
cdr3_aa: CASSPISLGEQYF

clone_size: -
d_call: TRBD1
j_call: TRBJ2-1
v_call: TRBV6-6
cdr3_nt: TGTGCCAGCGGGACAGGGTTGGGCAATGAGCAGTTCTTC
cdr3_aa: CASGTGLGNEQFF

clone_size: -
d_call: -
j_call: TRBJ2-7
v_call: TRBV6-2/TRBV6-3
cdr3_nt: TGTGCCAGCAGTTACGGTGCAGGTACCTACGAGCAGTACTTC
cdr3_aa: CASSYGAGTYEQYF

clone_size: -
d_call: TRBD1
j_call: TRBJ2-6
v_call: TRBV18
cdr3_nt: TGTGCCAGCTCAGCGGGACAGGGGAACTCTGGGGCCAACGTCCTGACTTTC
cdr3_aa: CASSAGQGNSGANVLTF

clone_size: -
d_call: -
j_call: TRBJ1-2
v_call: TRBV9
cdr3_nt: TGTGCCAGCAGCCTAAGTGGAGCCGCAAAAAACTATGGCTACACCTTC
cdr3_aa: CASSLSGAAKNYGYTF

clone_size: -
d_call: TRBD2
j_call: TRBJ2-5
v_call: TRBV9
cdr3_nt: TGTGCCAGCAGCTTTAGCGGGGAGGCAGCAGAGACCCAGTACTTC
cdr3_aa: CASSFSGEAAETQYF

clone_size: -
d_call: -
j_call: TRBJ1-4
v_call: TRBV5-6
cdr3_nt: TGTGCCAGCAGCTTGCTAACAGCAACTAATGAAAAACTGTTTTTT
cdr3_aa: CASSLLTATNEKLFF

clone_size: few
d_call: TRBD1
j_call: TRBJ2-7
v_call: TRBV7-9
cdr3_nt: TGTGCCAGCAGCAGTTGGACAGGGCTGGAAGACGAGCAGTACTTC
cdr3_aa: CASSSWTGLEDEQYF

clone_size: -
d_call: TRBD2
j_call: TRBJ2-1
v_call: TRBV28
cdr3_nt: TGTGCCAGCAGCGATGTTGGTGGTAGCGGGGGGTACAGGAGCTCCTACAATGAGCAGTTCTTC
cdr3_aa: CASSDVGGSGGYRSSYNEQFF

clone_size: -
d_call: -
j_call: TRBJ1-2
v_call: TRBV18
cdr3_nt: TGTGCCAGCTCACCAAATGGGGAGAGTCACTATGGCTACACCTTC
cdr3_aa: CASSPNGESHYGYTF

clone_size: -
d_call: -
j_call: TRBJ1-3
v_call: TRBV10-1
cdr3_nt: TGCGCCAGCAGTGAAGTCAGGAAGAGCTCTGGAAACACCATATATTTT
cdr3_aa: CASSEVRKSSGNTIYF

clone_size: -
d_call: -
j_call: TRBJ2-3
v_call: TRBV6-2/TRBV6-3
cdr3_nt: TGTGCCAGCAGCCCCCCCTCGGGAAGGGGAGGCCAAGAAACGCAGTATTTT
cdr3_aa: CASSPPSGRGGQETQYF

clone_size: once
d_call: TRBD2
j_call: TRBJ2-3
v_call: TRBV11-2
cdr3_nt: TGTGCCAGCAGCCCCGGGCGGGGGAGGACAGATACGCAGTATTTT
cdr3_aa: CASSPGRGRTDTQYF

clone_size: -
d_call: TRBD2
j_call: TRBJ2-5
v_call: TRBV7-2
cdr3_nt: TGTGCCAGCAGCTCCGCGACTAGCGGGGGCGCAAGGGGAGAGACCCAGTACTTC
cdr3_aa: CASSSATSGGARGETQYF

clone_size: few
d_call: -
j_call: TRBJ1-3
v_call: TRBV27
cdr3_nt: TGTGCCAGCAGTTTTAAGAGGGGGATATCTGGAAACACCATATATTTT
cdr3_aa: CASSFKRGISGNTIYF

clone_size: -
d_call: -
j_call: TRBJ2-3
v_call: TRBV4-1
cdr3_nt: TGCGCCAGCAGCCGTGCGTCACTAGTCCTTAGCACAGATACGCAGTATTTT
cdr3_aa: CASSRASLVLSTDTQYF

clone_size: -
d_call: -
j_call: TRBJ1-5
v_call: TRBV2
cdr3_nt: TGTGCCAGCAGTGATATCAATCAGCCCCAGCATTTT
cdr3_aa: CASSDINQPQHF

clone_size: few
d_call: -
j_call: TRBJ1-6
v_call: TRBV5-5
cdr3_nt: TGTGCCAGCAGCCCCCGGGAGGCCTATAATTCACCCCTCCACTTT
cdr3_aa: CASSPREAYNSPLHF

clone_size: -
d_call: TRBD2
j_call: TRBJ2-2
v_call: TRBV4-1
cdr3_nt: TGCGCCAGCAGGGCTGGACTAGCGGTAAAGAACACCGGGGAGCTGTTTTTT
cdr3_aa: CASRAGLAVKNTGELFF

clone_size: -
d_call: TRBD1
j_call: TRBJ2-2
v_call: TRBV5-6
cdr3_nt: TGTGCCAGCAGCTTGAGGGGGCTGAATTCAGCCGGGGAGCTGTTTTTT
cdr3_aa: CASSLRGLNSAGELFF

clone_size: -
d_call: TRBD1
j_call: TRBJ1-1
v_call: TRBV7-6
cdr3_nt: TGTGCCAGCAGCTCGGGACAGGGTGAAGCTTTCTTT
cdr3_aa: CASSSGQGEAFF

clone_size: -
d_call: -
j_call: TRBJ2-1
v_call: TRBV11-3
cdr3_nt: TGTGCCAGCAGCTTGGGCAGGGGCGATGAGCAGTTCTTC
cdr3_aa: CASSLGRGDEQFF

clone_size: many
d_call: -
j_call: TRBJ2-5
v_call: TRBV9
cdr3_nt: TGTGCCAGCAGCGTTGGGCCGACAGAAGGGGAGACCCAGTACTTC
cdr3_aa: CASSVGPTEGETQYF

clone_size: -
d_call: TRBD1
j_call: TRBJ2-2
v_call: TRBV3-1/TRBV3-2
cdr3_nt: TGTGCCAGCAGCCATATCCGGGACAGGGTAGACACCGGGGAGCTGTTTTTT
cdr3_aa: CASSHIRDRVDTGELFF

clone_size: -
d_call: -
j_call: TRBJ1-3
v_call: TRBV5-1
cdr3_nt: TGCGCCAGCAGCCCCGGACAGTATGGAAACACCATATATTTT
cdr3_aa: CASSPGQYGNTIYF

clone_size: -
d_call: -
j_call: TRBJ2-3
v_call: TRBV21-1
cdr3_nt: TGTGCCAGCAGCAAGTCCCGGGACAGGGGGCTTGGTACAGATACGCAGTATTTT
cdr3_aa: CASSKSRDRGLGTDTQYF

clone_size: -
d_call: -
j_call: TRBJ2-5
v_call: TRBV5-1
cdr3_nt: TGCGCCAGCAGCTTGGGTGGCACGGAGACCCAGTACTTC
cdr3_aa: CASSLGGTETQYF

clone_size: -
d_call: -
j_call: TRBJ2-3
v_call: TRBV2
cdr3_nt: TGTGCCAGCAGGCAAGGCGGAACAGATACGCAGTATTTT
cdr3_aa: CASRQGGTDTQYF

clone_size: few
d_call: TRBD1
j_call: TRBJ1-4
v_call: TRBV19
cdr3_nt: TGTGCCAGTAGGCGACAGGGGGTCGGAACTAATGAAAAACTGTTTTTT
cdr3_aa: CASRRQGVGTNEKLFF

clone_size: once
d_call: -
j_call: TRBJ2-2
v_call: TRBV19
cdr3_nt: TGTGCCAGTAGTGTTTCTAATACCGGGGAGCTGTTTTTT
cdr3_aa: CASSVSNTGELFF

clone_size: -
d_call: TRBD2
j_call: TRBJ2-5
v_call: TRBV7-3
cdr3_nt: TGTGCCAGCAGCTCCGGGACGGGGGGGACCCAGTACTTC
cdr3_aa: CASSSGTGGTQYF

clone_size: -
d_call: -
j_call: TRBJ1-6
v_call: TRBV2
cdr3_nt: TGTGCCAGCAGTGTACGGTCAGGGGATTCACCCCTCCACTTT
cdr3_aa: CASSVRSGDSPLHF

clone_size: -
d_call: TRBD1
j_call: TRBJ2-5
v_call: TRBV6-5
cdr3_nt: TGTGCCACCAGGACAGGGCTGACCCAAGAGACCCAGTACTTC
cdr3_aa: CATRTGLTQETQYF

clone_size: -
d_call: -
j_call: TRBJ2-2
v_call: TRBV5-6
cdr3_nt: TGTGCCAGCAGCTTGCAGGCGGGCACCGGGGAGCTGTTTTTT
cdr3_aa: CASSLQAGTGELFF

clone_size: -
d_call: -
j_call: TRBJ1-4
v_call: TRBV18
cdr3_nt: TGTGCCAGCTCACCCGGACAACAAACTAATGAAAAACTGTTTTTT
cdr3_aa: CASSPGQQTNEKLFF

clone_size: -
d_call: TRBD1
j_call: TRBJ1-3
v_call: TRBV3-1/TRBV3-2
cdr3_nt: TGTGCCAGCAGCCCTACCGTACAGGGGGACACCATATATTTT
cdr3_aa: CASSPTVQGDTIYF

clone_size: -
d_call: TRBD1
j_call: TRBJ1-5
v_call: TRBV6-5
cdr3_nt: TGTGCCAGCAGTTGGGACAGAAATCAGCCCCAGCATTTT
cdr3_aa: CASSWDRNQPQHF

clone_size: -
d_call: TRBD1
j_call: TRBJ1-1
v_call: TRBV3-1/TRBV3-2
cdr3_nt: TGTGCCAGCAGGGGGACAGGGGGCGGCTCTGAAGCTTTCTTT
cdr3_aa: CASRGTGGGSEAFF

clone_size: -
d_call: -
j_call: TRBJ2-3
v_call: TRBV19
cdr3_nt: TGTGCCAGTAGTATGGGACCTATTACCGGGGGTGTGTATTTT
cdr3_aa: CASSMGPITGGVYF

clone_size: -
d_call: TRBD1
j_call: TRBJ2-5
v_call: TRBV5-1
cdr3_nt: TGCGCCAGCAGTCCTGGGACAGGTATTCCAGAGACCCAGTACTTC
cdr3_aa: CASSPGTGIPETQYF

clone_size: -
d_call: -
j_call: TRBJ2-2
v_call: TRBV19
cdr3_nt: TGTGCCAGTAGTACCCAGGGGCCCGGGGAGCTGTTTTTT
cdr3_aa: CASSTQGPGELFF